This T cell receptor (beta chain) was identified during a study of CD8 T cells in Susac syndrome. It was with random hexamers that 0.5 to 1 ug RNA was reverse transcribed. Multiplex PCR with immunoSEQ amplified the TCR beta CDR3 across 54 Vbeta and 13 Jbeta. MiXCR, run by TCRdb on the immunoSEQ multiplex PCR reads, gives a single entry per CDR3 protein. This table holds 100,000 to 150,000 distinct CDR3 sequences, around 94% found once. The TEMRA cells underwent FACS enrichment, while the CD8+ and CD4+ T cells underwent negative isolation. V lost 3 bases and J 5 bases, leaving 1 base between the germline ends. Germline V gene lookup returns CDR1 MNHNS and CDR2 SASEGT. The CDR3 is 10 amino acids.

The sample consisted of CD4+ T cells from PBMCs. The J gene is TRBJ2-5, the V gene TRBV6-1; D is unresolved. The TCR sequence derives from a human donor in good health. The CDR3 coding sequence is TGTGCCAGCAGTGAGGAGACCCAGTACTTC. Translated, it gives CASSEETQYF.